This TCR beta chain originates from a study of T-cell memory formation after mild COVID-19. Overall study results and limits: Clones shrinking between day 15 and 85 showed a balanced CD4/CD8 split, and those that grew later tilted toward CD4+.

The CDR3 length is 18 residues. Germline loops: CDR1 SGHTS, CDR2 YDEGEE. Trimming took 0 bases from V and 0 from J; bases not matched to a gene: 5. TCRdb reanalysed the 5' RACE reads using MiXCR and keeps one entry per CDR3 protein. The repertoire holds hundreds of thousands of distinct CDR3 sequences, 18% seen once, with over 9% in the top ten. As regards this clonotype: The target antigen is unknown.

The sequenced material came from PBMCs or a T cell subset sorted from them (not recorded which). J is TRBJ2-6 and V is TRBV5-8; TRBD1 agrees at 8 bases. The sequence was collected from an adult woman who had mild COVID-19 (a few samples of this study predate the infection). Cell type and time point are not known. CDR3 in DNA: TGTGCCAGCAGCTTGGGCGGACAGGGCCACTCTGGGGCCAACGTCCTGACTTTC. This sequence encodes CASSLGGQGHSGANVLTF.